The clone carrying this T cell receptor (beta chain) is medium-sized in the sample. The antigen is not known. Patients with chemo-refractory metastatic non-small-cell lung cancer received focal radiation plus CTLA-4 blockade with ipilimumab. The data derive from a study of radiotherapy plus CTLA-4 blockade in lung cancer. In the study overall: In roughly 19% of patients, objective responses were seen; 31% had disease control.

Assay: immunoSEQ multiplex PCR; the TCRdb copy retains only in-frame clones and omits some. The sample contains some 60,000 clones, less than 85% of which appear only once. Study results and caveats: Reports state that early shifts in blood T cell clones, with interferon-beta, best predicted response. Once radiotherapy plus ipilimumab had been given, TCR clones derived from tumor expanded in blood.

Sequenced material: peripheral blood, taken from a patient treated with radiotherapy plus ipilimumab. The clonotype originates from a human donor with non-small cell lung cancer who had a complete response to radiotherapy plus ipilimumab.

CDR3 coding DNA: TGTGCCAGCACTGTGACTAGCGGGAGTAGGGATACGCAGTATTTT. Translating it yields CASTVTSGSRDTQYF. This sequence joins TRBV6-5 and TRBJ2-3; 12 bases map to TRBD2. The CDR3 spans 15 residues. The V gene end was trimmed by 7 bases and the J gene end by 6 bases; junction bases not matched to a gene: 8. Germline V lookup: CDR1 MNHEY, CDR2 SVGAGI.